Listed here are 14 T cell receptor beta chains from one sample, sequenced in a study of T-cell reconstitution after alpha-beta-depleted transplantation in children. Preparation of the TCRbeta library was carried out with unique molecular identifiers. TCRdb analysed the PCR reads with MiXCR anew, one entry per CDR3 protein. The sample holds more than 450,000 distinct CDR3 sequences; 15% to 20% are singletons and the top ten take over 3%. The sequences come from PBMCs from the stem cell graft donor, collected from the stem cell graft. These receptors all stem from a human donor who donated a stem cell graft to a child with acute lymphoblastic leukemia.

The sample holds a few counts of this clonotype. The CDR3 is CARGSAVIKAGANVLTF. Here the CDR3 DNA reads TGTGCCAGAGGTTCGGCCGTTATTAAAGCTGGGGCCAACGTCCTGACTTTC. The V call is TRBV7-8, the J call TRBJ2-6; D uncertain. This CDR3 has 17 amino acids. V was trimmed by 9 bases and J by 2 bases, leaving 20 bases between them. Germline assignment: CDR1 SGHVS and CDR2 FQNEAQ.

This clonotype has more than one count but fewer than ten. This sequence joins TRBV29-1 and TRBJ2-5, with 9 nucleotides matching TRBD1. The ends lost 6 bases at V and 5 bases at J; junction bases unmatched: 10. Germline CDR1 and CDR2: SQVTM and ANQGSEA. The CDR3 contains 14 residues. Here the CDR3 reads CSVPDRGLGETQYF. DNA of the CDR3: TGCAGCGTCCCTGACAGGGGGTTAGGGGAGACCCAGTACTTC. The whole variable domain, remainder taken from reference TRBV29-1 and TRBJ2-5, is SAVISQKPSRDICQRGTSLTIQCQVDSQVTMMFWYRQQPGQSLTLIATANQGSEATYESGFVIDKFPISRPNLTFSTLTVSNMSPEDSSIYLCSVPDRGLGETQYFGPGTRLLVL.

This clonotype was recorded only once. The V and J genes are TRBV3-1 and TRBJ2-2; D gene uncertain. The CDR3 runs to 13 residues. Looked up from germline, CDR1 is LGHDT and CDR2 is YNNKEL (reference sequence). V gave up 4 bases and J gave up 6 bases, with 9 bases separating them. The CDR3 sequence: CASSPAFSGELFF. The DNA of the CDR3 is TGTGCCAGCAGCCCCGCCTTCTCCGGGGAGCTGTTTTTT.

The chain uses TRBV18 and TRBJ1-3, with D hard to call. The germline V and J ends were trimmed by 2 bases and 0 bases, with 8 bases remaining between them. Germline assignment: CDR1 KGHSH and CDR2 LQKENI. CDR3 size: 15 residues. CDR3 DNA: TGTGCCAGCTCACCATTGAGAGACTCTGGAAACACCATATATTTT. Protein product: CASSPLRDSGNTIYF.

This rearrangement joins TRBV21-1 to TRBJ2-1; the table calls TRBD2, which could not be checked here. TRBV21-1 constitutes a pseudogene. The CDR3 runs 15 residues. The CDR3 sequence: CASSKELAGFGEQFF. CDR3 nucleotide sequence: TGTGCCAGCAGCAAGGAGCTAGCGGGATTCGGTGAGCAGTTCTTC.

The table lists this clonotype with a few counts. The J gene is TRBJ1-2, the V gene TRBV5-1; no definite D call. This CDR3 region has 15 residues. Germline lookup yields CDR1 SGHRS and CDR2 YFSETQ. V was pared by 0 bases and J by 3 bases, with 12 bases between. In DNA form, the CDR3 reads TGCGCCAGCAGCTTGGAGCCGGAAATTGACTATGGCTACACCTTC. As protein: CASSLEPEIDYGYTF.

The chain carries TRBV6-4 and TRBJ1-4; 7 bases match TRBD1. This CDR3 contains 18 residues. The junction had 19 bases not matched to a gene; V was cut back by 6 bases and J by 6 bases. CDR1 MRHNA and CDR2 SNTAGT come from the germline V gene. Here the CDR3 reads CASRGTVGSGYSHEKLFF. For the CDR3, the DNA is TGTGCCAGCAGGGGGACAGTTGGGTCTGGTTATTCTCATGAAAAACTGTTTTTT.

The sample holds a few counts of this clonotype. The rearrangement links TRBV4-1 to TRBJ2-1; D unresolved. The CDR3 sequence is 13 residues long. CDR1 is MGHRA and CDR2 is YSYEKL in the germline V gene. V dropped 4 bases and J dropped 8 bases, with 12 bases sitting between them. The CDR3 is CASSPLIRDEQFF. The DNA for the CDR3 is TGCGCCAGCAGCCCCCTTATTCGCGATGAGCAGTTCTTC.

The CDR3 nucleotides read TGTGCCAGCAGGAACGGACAGGGGACTATTGAGCCCCAGCATTTT. This gives the protein CASRNGQGTIEPQHF. The chain has TRBV12-3 or TRBV12-4 and TRBJ1-5, with 9 bases identical to TRBD1. This CDR3 is built from 15 residues. V was pared by 6 bases and J by 8 bases, with 11 bases of the junction left unmatched.

The chain couples TRBV7-9 to TRBJ2-7, with D hard to call. The V gene lost 8 bases and the J gene lost 3 bases, with 14 bases spanning the gap. CDR3 length equals 13 residues. Germline V gene lookup returns CDR1 SEHNR and CDR2 FQNEAQ (reference sequence). The CDR3, as DNA: TGTGCCAGCGTTCCTGAGGATAACTACGAGCAGTACTTC. It is translated as CASVPEDNYEQYF. The full variable domain, its missing parts supplied by reference TRBV7-9 and TRBJ2-7, is DTGVSQNPRHKITKRGQNVTFRCDPISEHNRLYWYRQTLGQGPEFLTYFQNEAQLEKSRLLSDRFSAERPKGSFSTLEIQRTEQGDSAMYLCASVPEDNYEQYFGPGTRLTVT.

The chain is built from TRBV5-1 and TRBJ1-2; the D is unclear. The germline V gene encodes CDR1 SGHRS and CDR2 YFSETQ. The V gene lost 3 bases and the J gene lost 8 bases, with 11 bases spanning the gap. The CDR3 has 12 residues. The chain's CDR3 is CASSYRTGGYTF. The CDR3 nucleotides are TGCGCCAGCAGCTACCGGACGGGAGGCTACACCTTC. Full variable domain (outside the CDR3, taken from reference TRBV5-1 and TRBJ1-2): KAGVTQTPRYLIKTRGQQVTLSCSPISGHRSVSWYQQTPGQGLQFLFEYFSETQRNKGNFPGRFSGRQFSNSRSEMNVSTLELGDSALYLCASSYRTGGYTFGSGTRLTVV.

This clonotype has just a few counts. The chain couples TRBV19 to TRBJ2-3; D tentatively fits TRBD1 or TRBD2 (5 bases each). The CDR3 is 14 amino acids. Per germline, CDR1 LNHDA and CDR2 SQIVND (reference sequence). V gave up 3 bases and J gave up 4 bases, with 11 bases separating them. In DNA form, the CDR3 reads TGTGCCAGTAGTATGGGGCTAGCCCCAGATACGCAGTATTTT. Translated: CASSMGLAPDTQYF.

The V and J genes are TRBV4-2 and TRBJ2-1; 8 bases are a match to TRBD2. The germline gives CDR1 LGHNA, CDR2 YNFKEQ. With V trimmed by 1 base and J by 2 bases, 4 bases remained unmatched. This CDR3 region has 16 residues. CDR3 in DNA: TGTGCCAGCAGCCAAGCAGCGGGAGTGGCCTACAATGAGCAGTTCTTC. Encoded protein: CASSQAAGVAYNEQFF.

The rearrangement links TRBV29-1 to TRBJ2-2, with D uncertain. CDR1 is SQVTM, CDR2 ANQGSEA, per germline. Trimming pared 4 bases from V and 1 base from J, leaving 7 bases between. CDR3 length: 13 amino acids. CDR3: CSVGGVNTGELFF. The DNA of the CDR3 is TGCAGCGTTGGTGGAGTGAACACCGGGGAGCTGTTTTTT.